What follows are 28 T cell receptor beta chains derived from one specimen sequenced in a study of T-cell memory formation after mild COVID-19. MiXCR, applied by TCRdb to the 5' RACE reads, yields one record per CDR3 protein. This table holds 350,000 to 450,000 distinct CDR3 sequences, 20% to 25% found once. Sequenced sample: PBMCs or a T cell subset sorted from them (not recorded which). These receptors originate from an adult woman who had mild COVID-19 (a few samples of this study predate the infection). Cell type and time point are not known.

The V and J genes are TRBV5-1 and TRBJ2-1, with 9 bases lining up with TRBD2. J lost 7 bases, V lost 6 bases, and 8 bases had no gene match. The CDR3 is made up of 14 amino acids. The V gene's germline CDR1 is SGHRS and CDR2 YFSETQ. The CDR3 nucleotides are TGCGCCAGCAAGGTGACTAGCGGAGTAAATGAGCAGTTCTTC. This encodes CASKVTSGVNEQFF.

V usage is TRBV5-1 and J usage is TRBJ1-2; no reliable D call. CDR1 and CDR2 (germline): SGHRS, YFSETQ. Trimming pared 4 bases from V and 8 bases from J, leaving 15 bases between. The CDR3 covers 13 residues. The CDR3 spells CASSPESLWGYTF. The CDR3 DNA is TGCGCCAGCAGCCCCGAGTCATTATGGGGCTACACCTTC.

The genes are TRBV7-6 and TRBJ1-1, with 7 bases matching TRBD1. CDR1 is SGHVS and CDR2 is FNYEAQ in the germline V gene. The V and J ends lost 4 bases and 12 bases, in that order; junction bases with no gene match: 8. The CDR3 has 12 residues. Here the CDR3 reads CASSSQGGEPFF. CDR3 nucleotide sequence: TGTGCCAGCAGCTCACAAGGGGGCGAACCTTTCTTT.

V and J are TRBV14 and TRBJ2-4, with TRBD2 as a possible D gene (6 bases). V gave up 1 base and J gave up 9 bases, with 10 bases separating them. The germline gives CDR1 SGHDN, CDR2 FVKESK. This CDR3 has 13 amino acids. Here the CDR3 reads CASSQGREAIQYF. The CDR3 DNA reads TGTGCCAGCAGCCAAGGCAGGGAGGCCATTCAGTACTTC.

The table lists this clonotype with a few counts. V gene TRBV12-3 or TRBV12-4 combines with J gene TRBJ1-2; 8 bases match TRBD1. V lost 8 bases to trimming and J lost 6 bases; unmatched junction nucleotides: 14. This CDR3 comprises 15 residues. CDR3: CASATPGQEIDGYTF. The DNA of the CDR3 is TGTGCCAGCGCCACACCGGGACAGGAAATCGATGGCTACACCTTC.

This sequence joins TRBV5-6 and TRBJ1-1; no reliable D call. The CDR3 runs to 15 residues. The ends were cut back, 1 base at V and 2 bases at J, with 12 bases in the middle. The germline V gene encodes CDR1 SGHDT and CDR2 YYEEEE. In DNA, the CDR3 is TGTGCCAGCAGCTTGTTTGCACAAACAAACACTGAAGCTTTCTTT. Translating it yields CASSLFAQTNTEAFF. The entire variable domain, with the rest obtained from reference TRBV5-6 and TRBJ1-1, is as follows: DAGVTQSPTHLIKTRGQQVTLRCSPKSGHDTVSWYQQALGQGPQFIFQYYEEEERQRGNFPDRFSGHQFPNYSSELNVNALLLGDSALYLCASSLFAQTNTEAFFGQGTRLTVV.

The table lists this clonotype with a few counts. This CDR3 is CASSQEGVRGETQYF. CDR3 DNA: TGCGCCAGCAGCCAAGAGGGCGTCCGGGGGGAGACCCAGTACTTC. The chain employs TRBV4-3 and TRBJ2-5; possibly TRBD2 for D (6 bases). CDR3 size: 15 residues. Trimming stripped 0 bases from V and 5 bases from J, with 13 bases between. From germline, CDR1 is LGHNA and CDR2 YSLEER.

V gene TRBV7-2 combines with J gene TRBJ2-2; tentatively, D is TRBD2 (5 bases). V lost 5 bases to trimming and J lost 5 bases, with 12 bases between them. Germline V gene sequence: CDR1 SGHTA, CDR2 FQGNSA. CDR3 length equals 14 residues. The CDR3 region has the DNA TGTGCCAGCAGCGCCCAGGAGCGGACCGGGGAGCTGTTTTTT. Its translation: CASSAQERTGELFF.

V gene TRBV11-2 combines with J gene TRBJ2-1; TRBD2 might be the D (5 bases). This CDR3 spans 12 amino acids. V lost 5 bases, J lost 9 bases, and 11 bases lay in between. The germline V gene encodes CDR1 SGHAT and CDR2 FQNNGV. The DNA of the CDR3 is TGTGCCAGCAGCAAATACGCGGGTGAGCAGTTCTTC. Protein product: CASSKYAGEQFF.

This clonotype was seen more than once but under ten times. V usage is TRBV6-2 or TRBV6-3 and J usage is TRBJ2-7; D possibly uses TRBD1 or TRBD2 (5 bases each). Per germline, CDR1 MNHEY and CDR2 SVGEGT. V lost 0 bases to trimming and J lost 2 bases, with 11 bases between them. The CDR3 length is 15 residues. The CDR3 loop is CASSYSGTATYEQYF. In DNA form, the CDR3 reads TGTGCCAGCAGTTACTCTGGGACGGCAACCTACGAGCAGTACTTC.

This clonotype was seen only a few times. The chain uses TRBV11-2 and TRBJ2-3, with TRBD2 matching 9 bases. V was clipped by 4 bases and J by 1 base; unmatched bases: 3. The CDR3 is 15 amino acids. CDR1 and CDR2 from the germline V gene are SGHAT and FQNNGV. CDR3 DNA sequence: TGTGCCAGCAGCTGGAGCGGGGGGCGCACAGATACGCAGTATTTT. It specifies CASSWSGGRTDTQYF.

This chain links TRBV29-1 with TRBJ2-7; D unclear. Germline V lookup: CDR1 SQVTM, CDR2 ANQGSEA. V was trimmed by 6 bases and J by 2 bases, leaving 11 bases between them. The CDR3 covers 12 residues. In DNA form, the CDR3 reads TGCAGCGTAGGAGACGCTACCTACGAGCAGTACTTC. This translates into CSVGDATYEQYF.

This clonotype showed up just a few times. J is TRBJ1-5 and V is TRBV20-1; D is uncertain. The V gene's germline CDR1 is DFQATT and CDR2 SNEGSKA (reference sequence). CDR3 size: 13 residues. Trimming removed 6 bases at V and 5 bases at J, with 14 bases between. The CDR3 region is CSANPGTDQPQHF. DNA of the CDR3: TGCAGTGCCAACCCAGGTACCGATCAGCCCCAGCATTTT.

About this clonotype: At one end, the junction sequence differs from germline, possibly due to a read error. The V call is TRBV7-2, the J call TRBJ1-5; D is perhaps TRBD1 (6 bases). The CDR3 covers 14 residues. The germline V gene has CDR1 SGHTA and CDR2 FQGNSA. The CDR3 sequence: CASSKRTANQPQHF. DNA of the CDR3: TGTGCCAGCAGCAAAAGGACAGCAAATCAGCCACAGCATTTT.

The chain combines TRBV29-1 with TRBJ2-3; no clear D. Looked up from germline, CDR1 is SQVTM and CDR2 is ANQGSEA. V was shortened by 0 bases and J by 0 bases, with 7 bases between the two germline ends. The CDR3 runs to 14 residues. CDR3 amino acids: CSVEDLYSTDTQYF. CDR3 sequence (DNA): TGCAGCGTTGAAGATCTTTACAGCACAGATACGCAGTATTTT.

This clonotype was recorded a few times. The rearrangement links TRBV5-1 to TRBJ2-1; TRBD1 aligns across 10 bases. Germline loops: CDR1 SGHRS, CDR2 YFSETQ. Losses at the gene ends were 0 bases for V and 6 bases for J; bases not matched to a gene: 6. CDR3 length: 16 amino acids. The CDR3, as DNA: TGCGCCAGCAGCTTGGCCGGACAGGGGGTCCCCAATGAGCAGTTCTTC. It specifies CASSLAGQGVPNEQFF.

This clonotype was seen a few times. The chain joins TRBV7-8 to TRBJ2-3; 7 nucleotides agree with TRBD2. CDR3 length: 17 amino acids. V was pared by 1 base and J by 2 bases, with 9 bases of the junction left unmatched. The germline V gene encodes CDR1 SGHVS and CDR2 FQNEAQ. CDR3 protein: CASSLGLAATVTDTQYF. CDR3 nucleotides: TGTGCCAGCAGCTTAGGGCTAGCGGCAACCGTCACAGATACGCAGTATTTT.

CDR3 protein: CASSQVMSRRGRGNTEAFF. Here the CDR3 DNA reads TGTGCCAGCAGCCAAGTGATGTCGCGGAGGGGGCGAGGGAACACTGAAGCTTTCTTT. This chain links TRBV3-1 with TRBJ1-1; 7 nucleotides agree with TRBD1. This CDR3 region has 19 residues. CDR1 is LGHDT and CDR2 is YNNKEL in the germline V gene (reference sequence). V trimming: 1 base; J trimming: 1 base; junction bases outside the gene matches: 15.

The genes are TRBV7-3 and TRBJ2-7; 7 bases map to TRBD1. The CDR3 consists of 13 residues. From germline, CDR1 is SGHTA and CDR2 FQGTGA. V lost 4 bases, J lost 5 bases, and 5 bases stayed unmatched. CDR3 DNA sequence: TGTGCCAGCAGCTCAAGACAGGGTAACGAGCAGTACTTC. Translated, it gives CASSSRQGNEQYF.

This chain links TRBV3-1 with TRBJ2-7; the D gene is possibly TRBD2 (6 bases). The CDR3 runs to 17 residues. Trimming took off 1 base at V and 1 base at J, with 17 bases between the two ends. Germline CDR1 reads LGHDT; CDR2 reads YNNKEL (reference sequence). The CDR3 sequence is CASSQVPTRRNSYEQYF. CDR3 DNA: TGTGCCAGCAGCCAAGTACCGACTAGGCGGAATTCCTACGAGCAGTACTTC.

V is TRBV18 and J is TRBJ2-1; either TRBD1 or TRBD2 may fit D (6 bases each). Germline V CDR1 and CDR2: KGHSH, LQKENI. V lost 4 bases, J lost 0 bases, and 28 bases lay in between. CDR3 size: 21 residues. CDR3 bases: TGTGCCAGCTCACGGACCTCCAGGGGAGGCGCGGGGCAGAGCTCCTACAATGAGCAGTTCTTC. Residues: CASSRTSRGGAGQSSYNEQFF.

This clonotype was detected a few times. V is TRBV7-2 and J is TRBJ2-2, with D unclear. The CDR3 is 12 amino acids. Deletions cut 5 bases from V and 3 bases from J, with 4 bases between. Germline assignment: CDR1 SGHTA and CDR2 FQGNSA. DNA of the CDR3: TGTGCCAGCAGCCGTTACACCGGGGAGCTGTTTTTT. This gives the protein CASSRYTGELFF.

This clonotype was seen more than once but under ten times. CDR3 in amino acids: CATSEGIVEQFF. Written as DNA, the CDR3 is TGTGCCACCAGTGAGGGCATTGTTGAGCAGTTCTTC. The chain has TRBV24-1 and TRBJ2-1; D remains unclear. Trimming took off 4 bases at V and 9 bases at J, with 9 bases between the two ends. The CDR3 covers 12 residues. In germline, CDR1 is KGHDR, CDR2 SFDVKD.

This chain links TRBV9 with TRBJ1-2; D ambiguous. The CDR3 contains 12 residues. CDR1 is SGDLS and CDR2 is YYNGEE in the germline V gene. V lost 6 bases, J lost 3 bases, and 9 bases lay in between. The CDR3 coding sequence is TGTGCCAGCAACCCAGACCACTATGGCTACACCTTC. Protein: CASNPDHYGYTF.

This sequence joins TRBV6-6 and TRBJ2-3; D uncertain. The CDR3 has 15 residues. Germline CDR1 reads MNHNY; CDR2 reads SVGAGI (reference sequence). Trimming removed 6 bases from V and 0 bases from J, with 13 bases in between. The CDR3 region has the DNA TGTGCCAGCAGCTTCCCCGCGGTGAGCACAGATACGCAGTATTTT. Residues: CASSFPAVSTDTQYF.

The table lists this clonotype with a few counts. The chain recombines TRBV3-1 with TRBJ2-7, with D possibly being TRBD2 (6 bases). With 5 bases removed from V and 2 bases from J, the gap between germline ends came to 16 bases. CDR3 length: 15 amino acids. Germline assignment: CDR1 LGHDT and CDR2 YNNKEL (reference sequence). The CDR3 nucleotides are TGTGCCAGCAGCGGGGGACTCCCCGGGCCCTACGAGCAGTACTTC. Protein: CASSGGLPGPYEQYF.

This clonotype was recorded a few times. The J gene is TRBJ1-5, the V gene TRBV7-8; no reliable D call. This CDR3 has 12 residues. V was pared by 1 base and J by 6 bases, with 4 bases between. Germline CDR1 and CDR2: SGHVS and FQNEAQ. The CDR3 region has the DNA TGTGCCAGCAGCTTAGGGCTTCAGCCCCAGCATTTT. It encodes CASSLGLQPQHF.

This clonotype was counted once. The V and J genes are TRBV24-1 and TRBJ2-1, with TRBD2 matching over 12 bases. CDR3 length equals 16 residues. CDR1 is KGHDR and CDR2 is SFDVKD in the germline V gene. After removal of 3 bases from V and 6 bases from J, the junction contained 5 bases not matched to a gene. The chain's CDR3 is CATSDRTSGGPNEQFF. The CDR3 bases are TGTGCCACCAGTGATCGTACTAGCGGGGGGCCCAATGAGCAGTTCTTC.